Listed here are 23 T cell receptor beta chains from one sample, sequenced in a study of shared clonotypes between healthy human individuals. Profiling relied on immunoSEQ multiplex PCR, and the TCRdb table lists in-frame clones only, not all of them. This table holds 2 million to 2.5 million clones, under 95% found once. CD8 cells classed as naive were CD45RO-negative and positively selected for CCR7, excluding terminally differentiated effector memory CD45RA+ cells. The sample comprised naive CD8+ T cells from PBMCs. These receptors all come from a man between 18 and 29 years old in good health. Some clones in this sample may be carry-over from other donors' samples.

The rearrangement joins TRBV19 to TRBJ1-5; tentatively, D is TRBD1 (5 bases). V lost 3 bases to trimming and J lost 9 bases, with 12 bases between them. From germline, CDR1 is LNHDA and CDR2 SQIVND (reference sequence). CDR3 length equals 13 residues. CDR3 sequence: CASSMGGGSPQHF. The DNA of the CDR3 is TGTGCCAGTAGTATGGGTGGGGGATCGCCCCAGCATTTT.

The chain couples TRBV9 to TRBJ2-2; 16 bases map to TRBD2. The CDR3 extends over 20 amino acids. J gave up 4 bases and V 0 bases, and 9 bases lay outside the gene matches. Germline V gene lookup returns CDR1 SGDLS and CDR2 YYNGEE. The CDR3 sequence: CASSVARGLAGGPVTGELFF. The DNA of the CDR3 is TGTGCCAGCAGCGTAGCCCGGGGACTAGCGGGAGGGCCCGTCACCGGGGAGCTGTTTTTT.

This clone was detected once. The V gene is TRBV7-6, the J gene TRBJ1-1; 7 bases fit TRBD1. This CDR3 is 17 amino acids long. Germline trimming cut 2 bases from V and 6 bases from J; bases unmatched to any gene: 15. Looked up from germline, CDR1 is SGHVS and CDR2 is FNYEAQ. In DNA, the CDR3 is TGTGCCAGCAGCTTACCCCTCGGGACAGACACTTCCCCTGAAGCTTTCTTT. Translation: CASSLPLGTDTSPEAFF.

This chain links TRBV27 with TRBJ2-7; 8 bases are shared with TRBD1. The V gene's germline CDR1 is MNHEY and CDR2 SMNVEV (reference sequence). Unmatched junction bases numbered 10, after V lost 5 bases and J lost 1 base. The CDR3 has 16 residues. CDR3 loop: CASSRDRGPSSYEQYF. In nucleotides, the CDR3 is TGTGCCAGCAGTAGAGACAGGGGTCCGTCTTCCTACGAGCAGTACTTC.

The genes are TRBV27 and TRBJ2-2; no reliable D call. This CDR3 is built from 14 residues. V lost 5 bases and J lost 6, with 13 bases in between. Germline CDR1 reads MNHEY; CDR2 reads SMNVEV (reference sequence). The CDR3 sequence: CASSVMSAAGELFF. The CDR3 bases are TGTGCCAGCAGTGTAATGTCGGCGGCCGGGGAGCTGTTTTTT.

A remark on this clone: In the same sample, other DNA sequences code for this CDR3. The chain combines TRBV9 with TRBJ2-1, with unresolved D. The CDR3 is made up of 13 amino acids. Germline V lookup: CDR1 SGDLS, CDR2 YYNGEE. Trimming removed 1 base at V and 2 bases at J, with 4 bases between. The CDR3 reads CASSVTPYNEQFF. CDR3 in DNA: TGTGCCAGCAGCGTAACACCCTACAATGAGCAGTTCTTC.

This clone appeared a few times. The sample carries other DNA sequences with the same CDR3. The V call is TRBV5-6, the J call TRBJ1-2; possibly TRBD1 for D (5 bases). This CDR3 has 13 residues. V was clipped by 0 bases and J by 5 bases, with 8 bases between them. CDR1 and CDR2 (germline): SGHDT, YYEEEE. The CDR3 DNA reads TGTGCCAGCAGCTTGGGGGGCAGTTATGGCTACACCTTC. It codes for CASSLGGSYGYTF. The full variable domain, completed using reference TRBV5-6 and TRBJ1-2, is DAGVTQSPTHLIKTRGQQVTLRCSPKSGHDTVSWYQQALGQGPQFIFQYYEEEERQRGNFPDRFSGHQFPNYSSELNVNALLLGDSALYLCASSLGGSYGYTFGSGTRLTVV.

The chain employs TRBV2 and TRBJ2-3, with D possibly TRBD2 on 6 matching bases. Trimming took off 11 bases at V and 2 bases at J, with 17 bases between the two ends. CDR3 length: 14 amino acids. The germline CDR1 and CDR2 sequences are SNHLY and FYNNEI. The CDR3 here is CAGRDSPNTDTQYF. The DNA for the CDR3 is TGTGCCGGACGGGACTCCCCTAACACAGATACGCAGTATTTT.

On this clone: The same CDR3 is also encoded by other DNA sequences in this sample. The chain employs TRBV19 and TRBJ1-1; no firm D call. This CDR3 is built from 13 residues. V was trimmed by 3 bases and J by 1 base, leaving 6 bases between them. Germline loops: CDR1 LNHDA, CDR2 SQIVND (reference sequence). CDR3 loop: CASSIGSNTEAFF. DNA of the CDR3: TGTGCCAGTAGTATTGGTTCGAACACTGAAGCTTTCTTT.

The chain links TRBV25-1 to TRBJ1-1; D is undetermined. Germline loops: CDR1 MGHDK, CDR2 SYGVNS. Trimming took 1 base from V and 10 from J, leaving 13 bases between them. The CDR3 contains 13 residues. The CDR3 DNA reads as TGTGCCAGCAGTGAATCTGGGGAGTATCGAGCTTTCTTT. This translates into CASSESGEYRAFF.

This clone came up once. Other DNA sequences from this sample encode an identical CDR3 as well. This chain connects TRBV15 to TRBJ2-2; D not resolved. The germline gives CDR1 LNHNV, CDR2 YYDKDF (reference sequence). The V end lost 5 bases, the J end lost 5 bases, and 3 bases lay between the germline ends. This CDR3 has 11 residues. CDR3 protein: CATSGTGELFF. In nucleotides, the CDR3 is TGTGCCACCAGCGGGACCGGGGAGCTGTTTTTT.

V is TRBV28 and J is TRBJ1-5; D is undetermined. V was clipped by 2 bases and J by 0 bases, with 5 bases between them. The CDR3 runs 14 residues. Germline V gene sequence: CDR1 MDHEN, CDR2 SYDVKM. The CDR3: CASSLLISNQPQHF. In nucleotides, the CDR3 is TGTGCCAGCAGTTTACTGATTAGCAATCAGCCCCAGCATTTT.

V gene TRBV5-6 combines with J gene TRBJ2-2, with D possibly TRBD2 on 6 matching bases. CDR3 length: 17 residues. Trimming left V 0 bases short and J 6 bases short, with 18 bases between. Per the germline V gene, CDR1 is SGHDT and CDR2 is YYEEEE. CDR3 loop: CASSLAVASEVAGELFF. DNA for the CDR3: TGTGCCAGCAGCTTGGCCGTGGCTAGCGAGGTGGCCGGGGAGCTGTTTTTT.

This clone has only a few counts. The chain couples TRBV10-3 to TRBJ1-1; D remains unclear. Germline assignment: CDR1 ENHRY and CDR2 SYGVKD. CDR3 length equals 12 residues. Trimming pared 8 bases from V and 4 bases from J, leaving 11 bases between. The CDR3: CAIGELLTEAFF. The DNA of the CDR3 is TGTGCCATCGGGGAGTTGCTCACTGAAGCTTTCTTT.

The chain has TRBV19 and TRBJ2-1; 10 nucleotides line up with TRBD1. The CDR3 consists of 12 residues. V dropped 8 bases and J dropped 8; count of bases not matched to a gene: 3. Germline V lookup: CDR1 LNHDA, CDR2 SQIVND (reference sequence). CDR3 nucleotides: TGTGCCAGTCGACAGGGGGCCGATGAGCAGTTCTTC. It yields the protein CASRQGADEQFF.

To note about this clone: This sample also contains other DNA sequences that code for the same CDR3. The chain couples TRBV7-6 to TRBJ2-1; D not certain. Germline loops: CDR1 SGHVS, CDR2 FNYEAQ. The CDR3 is 11 amino acids. V shed 1 base and J shed 10 bases, with 5 bases lying between them. The CDR3 DNA sequence: TGTGCCAGCAGCTTAGGTAGGGAGCAGTTCTTC. Translating it yields CASSLGREQFF.

This clone occurred once. The CDR3 DNA is TGCGCCAGCAGCTTGGACCTAGCGGAAGATCTAGAGACCCAGTACTTC. Protein: CASSLDLAEDLETQYF. The chain has TRBV5-1 and TRBJ2-5; TRBD2 matches at 7 bases. CDR3 length: 16 residues. The germline V gene has CDR1 SGHRS and CDR2 YFSETQ. The V and J ends lost 0 bases and 4 bases, in that order; junction bases with no gene match: 9.

The chain employs TRBV5-6 and TRBJ2-7; 10 bases are shared with TRBD1. The V and J ends lost 0 bases and 2 bases, in that order; junction bases with no gene match: 2. CDR1 is SGHDT, CDR2 YYEEEE, per germline. The CDR3 loop spans 15 amino acids. The chain's CDR3 is CASSLAGTGAYEQYF. CDR3 DNA sequence: TGTGCCAGCAGCTTGGCCGGGACAGGGGCCTACGAGCAGTACTTC. The variable domain in full, with the rest retrieved from reference TRBV5-6 and TRBJ2-7, is DAGVTQSPTHLIKTRGQQVTLRCSPKSGHDTVSWYQQALGQGPQFIFQYYEEEERQRGNFPDRFSGHQFPNYSSELNVNALLLGDSALYLCASSLAGTGAYEQYFGPGTRLTVT.

The chain combines TRBV7-9 with TRBJ2-7; a possible D gene is TRBD2 (6 bases). V shed 4 bases and J shed 3 bases, with 13 bases lying between them. Germline V CDR1 and CDR2: SEHNR, FQNEAQ (reference sequence). This CDR3 is 14 amino acids long. The CDR3 DNA sequence: TGTGCCAGCAGCTCGCCCGGGAGCCGCTACGAGCAGTACTTC. Amino acids: CASSSPGSRYEQYF.

V gene TRBV28 combines with J gene TRBJ2-2, with 8 bases that match TRBD1. The germline V gene encodes CDR1 MDHEN and CDR2 SYDVKM. The CDR3 is made up of 13 amino acids. The V and J ends lost 10 bases and 7 bases, in that order; junction bases with no gene match: 8. In nucleotides, the CDR3 is TGTGCCACCTCGGACAGGGCGATCGGGGAGCTGTTTTTT. It is translated as CATSDRAIGELFF.

This clone was recorded only once. The same CDR3 is also encoded by other DNA sequences in this sample. The chain couples TRBV7-8 to TRBJ1-1, with D tentatively TRBD1 (5 bases). Germline CDR1 is SGHVS and CDR2 is FQNEAQ. The length of the CDR3 is 12 residues. V lost 5 bases to trimming and J lost 8 bases, with 12 bases between them. CDR3 protein: CASSLGTAEAFF. CDR3 nucleotide sequence: TGTGCCAGCAGCCTCGGGACGGCCGAAGCTTTCTTT.

CDR3 DNA: TGTGCCAGCGGGAGGGCCCGCACAGATACGCAGTATTTT. This translates into CASGRARTDTQYF. The chain is built from TRBV2 and TRBJ2-3, with 7 positions matching TRBD2. Germline lookup yields CDR1 SNHLY and CDR2 FYNNEI. This CDR3 spans 13 amino acids. The V segment lost 8 bases and the J segment 1 base; nucleotides outside the gene matches: 3.

The CDR3 bases are TGCAGCAGCCGGACAGGGGACGGCTACGAGCAGTACTTC. Residues: CSSRTGDGYEQYF. The V call is TRBV29-1, the J call TRBJ2-7; 9 bases agree with TRBD1. The CDR3 length is 13 residues. Germline trimming cut 8 bases from V and 3 bases from J; bases unmatched to any gene: 8. Germline CDR1 SQVTM, CDR2 ANQGSEA.